This T cell receptor (beta chain) was found in a study of T cell repertoires in aging, cancer and after chemotherapy. The template was genomic DNA from peripheral blood, not RNA. Multiplex touch-down PCR with TRB-A/B primers amplified rearranged V-D-J TRB sequences. TCRdb reprocessed the multiplex PCR reads with MiXCR, giving one entry per CDR3 protein. The data show about 2,900 distinct CDR3 sequences, about 24% seen once. This receptor was identified in a human donor with a solid tumor. Sequencing was done on a sample of blood.

The CDR3 sequence is CASSLFPGSGNTIYF. Written as DNA, the CDR3 is TGTGCCAGCAGTTTATTCCCAGGCTCTGGAAACACCATATATTTT. The rearrangement links TRBV28 to TRBJ1-3, with D hard to call. The germline gives CDR1 MDHEN, CDR2 SYDVKM. Trimming stripped 1 base from V and 0 bases from J, with 7 bases between. The CDR3 length is 15 residues.